This T cell receptor (beta chain) derives from a study of blood T cells in healthy people across ages. Study as a whole: Per every two T cells, about one barcoded beta molecule was captured by template switching. Study outcomes and limitations: Older individuals had lower TCR beta diversity per million T cells (the decline was roughly linear).

The study isolated at least 7 million PBMCs from each sample. This clonotype was counted between two and nine times. Its target is not known. Next came a second PCR, run for about 6 to 12 cycles, which used a sample-barcoded 5' primer along with a J-beta primer mix. One entry per CDR3 protein, called by TCRdb with MiXCR from the 5' RACE reads. The table includes over a million distinct CDR3 sequences, approximately 43% detected once. Trimming stripped 5 bases from V and 1 base from J, with 8 bases between. Germline V CDR1 and CDR2: SGHTA, FQGNSA. The CDR3 consists of 14 residues. The chain combines TRBV7-2 with TRBJ1-4, with D possibly TRBD1 on 6 matching bases. Sequenced input: blood. The sequence was collected from a woman between 18 and 29 years old in good health. CDR3 nucleotides: TGTGCCAGCAGCCCGACAGGAACTAATGAAAAACTGTTTTTT. This encodes CASSPTGTNEKLFF.